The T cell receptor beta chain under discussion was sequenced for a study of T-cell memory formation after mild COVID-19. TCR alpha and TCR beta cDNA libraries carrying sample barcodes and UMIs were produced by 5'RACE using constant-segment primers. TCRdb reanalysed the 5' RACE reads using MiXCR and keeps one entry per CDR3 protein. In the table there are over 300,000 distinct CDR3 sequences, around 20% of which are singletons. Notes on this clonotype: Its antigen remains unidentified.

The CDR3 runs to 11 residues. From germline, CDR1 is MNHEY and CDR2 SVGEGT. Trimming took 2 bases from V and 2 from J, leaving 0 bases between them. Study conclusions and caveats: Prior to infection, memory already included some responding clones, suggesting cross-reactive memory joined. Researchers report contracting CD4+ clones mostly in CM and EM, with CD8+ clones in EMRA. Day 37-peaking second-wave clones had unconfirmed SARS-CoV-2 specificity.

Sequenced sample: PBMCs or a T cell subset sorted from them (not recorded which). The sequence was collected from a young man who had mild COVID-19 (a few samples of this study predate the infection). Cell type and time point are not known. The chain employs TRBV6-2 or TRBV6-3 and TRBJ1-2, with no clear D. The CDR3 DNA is TGTGCCAGCAGTTACAACTATGGCTACACCTTC. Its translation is CASSYNYGYTF.